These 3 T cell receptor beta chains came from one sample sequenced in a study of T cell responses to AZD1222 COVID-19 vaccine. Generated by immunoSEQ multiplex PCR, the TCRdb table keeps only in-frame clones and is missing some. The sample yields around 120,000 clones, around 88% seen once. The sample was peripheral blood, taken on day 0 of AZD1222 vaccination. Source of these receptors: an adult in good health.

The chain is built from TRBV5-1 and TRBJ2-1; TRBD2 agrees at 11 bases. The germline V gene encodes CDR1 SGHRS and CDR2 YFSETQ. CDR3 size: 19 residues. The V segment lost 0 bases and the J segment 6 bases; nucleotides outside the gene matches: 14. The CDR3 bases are TGCGCCAGCAGCTTGGGACTAGCGGGAACCATCCGTTCTGGCAATGAGCAGTTCTTC. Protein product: CASSLGLAGTIRSGNEQFF.

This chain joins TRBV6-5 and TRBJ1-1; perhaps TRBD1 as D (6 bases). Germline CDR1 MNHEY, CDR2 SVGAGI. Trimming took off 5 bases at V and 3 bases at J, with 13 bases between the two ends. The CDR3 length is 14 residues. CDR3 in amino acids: CASSPQGRYTEAFF. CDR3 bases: TGTGCCAGCAGTCCACAGGGAAGGTACACTGAAGCTTTCTTT.

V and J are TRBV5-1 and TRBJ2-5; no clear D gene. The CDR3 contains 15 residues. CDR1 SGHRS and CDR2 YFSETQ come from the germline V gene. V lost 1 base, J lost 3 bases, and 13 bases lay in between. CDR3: CASSLRSGQEETQYF. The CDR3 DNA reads TGCGCCAGCAGCTTGCGTTCGGGTCAAGAAGAGACCCAGTACTTC.